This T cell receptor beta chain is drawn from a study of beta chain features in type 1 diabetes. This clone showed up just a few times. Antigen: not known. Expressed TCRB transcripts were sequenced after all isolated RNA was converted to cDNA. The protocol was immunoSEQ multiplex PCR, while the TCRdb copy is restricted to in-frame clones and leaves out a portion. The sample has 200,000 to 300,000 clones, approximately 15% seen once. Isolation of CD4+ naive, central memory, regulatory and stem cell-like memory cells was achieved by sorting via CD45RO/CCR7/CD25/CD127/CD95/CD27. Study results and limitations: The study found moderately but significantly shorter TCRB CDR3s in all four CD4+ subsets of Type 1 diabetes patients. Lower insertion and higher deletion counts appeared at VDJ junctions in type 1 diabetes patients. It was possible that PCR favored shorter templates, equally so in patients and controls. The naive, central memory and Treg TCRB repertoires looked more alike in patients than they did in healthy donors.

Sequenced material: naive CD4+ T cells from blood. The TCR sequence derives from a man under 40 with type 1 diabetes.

The CDR3 region has the DNA TGTGCCAGCTCACCAGACAGGACCGGTGGCTACACCTTC. It encodes CASSPDRTGGYTF. This chain joins TRBV18 and TRBJ1-2; possible D gene TRBD1, 6 bases. The germline V and J ends were trimmed by 2 bases and 7 bases, with 11 bases remaining between them. The germline gives CDR1 KGHSH, CDR2 LQKENI. CDR3 length: 13 residues.